This entry lists 17 T cell receptor beta chains sequenced from one sample in a study of T cells in Graves' hyperthyroidism and ophthalmopathy. Authors of the study amplified TCR beta CDR3 regions from RNA transcripts. The study used the HTBI primer set for a first-round RT-PCR of the TCR CDR3. TCRdb called the multiplex PCR reads again in MiXCR, with one record for every CDR3 protein. The sample records more than 550,000 distinct CDR3 sequences, approximately 19% being singletons. The material sequenced was blood. These receptor sequences come from a woman aged 50 to 60 with Graves' hyperthyroidism that later progressed to Graves' ophthalmopathy.

This clonotype was recorded many times. The V call is TRBV6-1, the J call TRBJ1-5; D is undetermined. CDR1 and CDR2 from the germline V gene are MNHNS and SASEGT. Trimming shortened V by 3 bases and J by 2 bases, and 11 bases separated the two germline ends. The CDR3 is 15 amino acids. CDR3 nucleotide sequence: TGTGCCAGCAGTGAGGAGGGTAACGGCAATCAGCCCCAGCATTTT. Residues: CASSEEGNGNQPQHF.

There are a few counts of this clonotype. The chain is built from TRBV20-1 and TRBJ2-7; TRBD2 matches 7 bases. Germline V CDR1 and CDR2: DFQATT, SNEGSKA (reference sequence). The CDR3 consists of 14 residues. V was pared by 6 bases and J by 6 bases, with 14 bases of the junction left unmatched. CDR3 region: CSADRGRGVGEQYF. The CDR3 region has the DNA TGCAGTGCCGACCGGGGACGGGGGGTTGGCGAGCAGTACTTC.

This clonotype turned up a few times. V is TRBV3-1 and J is TRBJ2-2, with TRBD2 identical over 12 bases. In germline, CDR1 is LGHDT, CDR2 YNNKEL (reference sequence). The trim removed 1 base at V and 8 bases at J, leaving 5 bases unmatched. This CDR3 spans 16 amino acids. Written as DNA, the CDR3 is TGTGCCAGCAGCCAAGGGACTAGCGGGGTGGCAGGGGAGCTGTTTTTT. Its protein is CASSQGTSGVAGELFF.

Ten or more counts support this clonotype. The chain recombines TRBV12-3 or TRBV12-4 with TRBJ1-3, with D tentatively TRBD1 (6 bases). The CDR3 is 17 amino acids. V dropped 8 bases and J dropped 3 bases, with 23 bases sitting between them. The DNA of the CDR3 is TGTGCCAGCGCCTTCGGGCGAGGGGGGAAGTTTGGAAACACCATATATTTT. Protein: CASAFGRGGKFGNTIYF.

V is TRBV5-1 and J is TRBJ2-5; TRBD2 matches at 15 bases. CDR1 and CDR2 from the germline V gene are SGHRS and YFSETQ. The CDR3 covers 19 residues. The trim removed 3 bases at V and 2 bases at J, leaving 11 bases unmatched. The CDR3 nucleotides read TGCGCCAGCAGCTGGGGACTAGCGGGGGGCATAACCGTACAAGAGACCCAGTACTTC. It is translated as CASSWGLAGGITVQETQYF.

This clonotype was seen repeatedly, ten times or more. This sequence joins TRBV7-3 and TRBJ2-3; D call uncertain. This CDR3 has 16 amino acids. CDR1 and CDR2 (germline): SGHTA, FQGTGA. V was shortened by 5 bases and J by 1 base, with 16 bases between the two germline ends. The CDR3 spells CASSDHGEFRTDTQYF. The CDR3 coding sequence is TGTGCCAGCAGCGATCACGGCGAATTCCGCACAGATACGCAGTATTTT.

The chain is built from TRBV5-5 and TRBJ1-5, with 8 bases fitting TRBD1. The CDR3 has 16 residues. V lost 4 bases, J lost 2 bases, and 8 bases stayed unmatched. Germline loops: CDR1 SGHKS, CDR2 YYEKEE (reference sequence). The CDR3: CASSRVSGGRNQPQHF. As DNA, the CDR3 is TGTGCCAGCAGCCGGGTTTCAGGGGGCCGCAATCAGCCCCAGCATTTT.

V gene TRBV9 combines with J gene TRBJ1-6; TRBD1 is a possible D gene (6 bases). V was pared by 0 bases and J by 13 bases, with 14 bases between. This CDR3 spans 14 amino acids. Germline V gives CDR1 SGDLS, CDR2 YYNGEE. This CDR3 is CASSVEQGGDPLHF. The DNA of the CDR3 is TGTGCCAGCAGCGTAGAACAGGGAGGAGACCCCCTCCACTTT.

This clonotype was observed a handful of times. The rearrangement uses TRBV10-3 and TRBJ1-2, with D possibly matching TRBD1 (5 bases). Trimming shortened V by 3 bases and J by 6 bases, and 11 bases separated the two germline ends. Germline assignment: CDR1 ENHRY and CDR2 SYGVKD. The CDR3 is 13 amino acids. For the CDR3, the DNA is TGTGCCATCAGTGATGGGGGAAGCAATGGCTACACCTTC. This sequence encodes CAISDGGSNGYTF.

This clonotype has at least ten counts. The V call is TRBV3-1, the J call TRBJ1-1, with D perhaps TRBD1 (5 bases). Germline V gene data show CDR1 as LGHDT and CDR2 as YNNKEL (reference sequence). This CDR3 has 17 residues. The V gene lost 4 bases and the J gene lost 0 bases, with 18 bases spanning the gap. The DNA of the CDR3 is TGTGCCAGCAGCCCCCGGGGCAGCGAGCGAATGAACACTGAAGCTTTCTTT. Translating it yields CASSPRGSERMNTEAFF.

This clonotype was detected once. The V gene is TRBV19, the J gene TRBJ2-3; 12 bases are a match to TRBD2. Trimming removed 5 bases from V and 6 bases from J; junction bases left unmatched: 18. The CDR3 length is 19 residues. Looked up from germline, CDR1 is LNHDA and CDR2 is SQIVND (reference sequence). The CDR3 DNA follows: TGTGCCAGTAGTGCCGGACTAGCGGGGCTTACTGCGCTACAGGATACGCAGTATTTT. Protein product: CASSAGLAGLTALQDTQYF.

This clonotype appeared many times. V is TRBV2 and J is TRBJ2-1; D may be TRBD1 (6 bases). This CDR3 region has 16 residues. Per germline, CDR1 SNHLY and CDR2 FYNNEI. V was cut by 5 bases and J by 0 bases, with 14 bases left in between. CDR3 loop: CASSPGHESSYNEQFF. The CDR3, as DNA: TGTGCCAGCAGTCCGGGACACGAGAGCTCCTACAATGAGCAGTTCTTC.

This clonotype was found many times. The chain joins TRBV24-1 to TRBJ2-3; 8 bases fit TRBD1. V was clipped by 0 bases and J by 4 bases; unmatched bases: 8. The CDR3 runs to 17 residues. CDR1 is KGHDR and CDR2 is SFDVKD in the germline V gene. CDR3 sequence reads: CATSDLGPGQVADTQYF. The CDR3 DNA reads TGTGCCACCAGTGATTTGGGGCCGGGACAGGTTGCAGATACGCAGTATTTT.

There are a few counts of this clonotype. V usage is TRBV20-1 and J usage is TRBJ2-7; D ambiguous. This CDR3 has 10 residues. Germline V gives CDR1 DFQATT, CDR2 SNEGSKA (reference sequence). Deletions cut 3 bases from V and 5 bases from J, with 5 bases between. The CDR3 sequence is CSASTHEQYF. The CDR3 DNA sequence: TGCAGTGCTAGTACCCACGAGCAGTACTTC.

The V gene is TRBV29-1, the J gene TRBJ1-2; 7 bases align to TRBD1. CDR3 length: 16 amino acids. Germline V gene lookup returns CDR1 SQVTM and CDR2 ANQGSEA. V shed 7 bases, J shed 0 bases, and the junction held 14 bases outside the gene matches. CDR3 nucleotide sequence: TGCAGCGCTACGCAGGGGGGTGGGGGGGCTAACTATGGCTACACCTTC. Translated, it gives CSATQGGGGANYGYTF. Variable domain in full (rest from reference TRBV29-1 and TRBJ1-2): SAVISQKPSRDICQRGTSLTIQCQVDSQVTMMFWYRQQPGQSLTLIATANQGSEATYESGFVIDKFPISRPNLTFSTLTVSNMSPEDSSIYLCSATQGGGGANYGYTFGSGTRLTVV.

The chain is built from TRBV5-6 and TRBJ1-6, with 9 bases that match TRBD1. The CDR3 runs to 14 residues. CDR1 SGHDT and CDR2 YYEEEE come from the germline V gene. With 4 bases clipped from V and 11 bases from J, the junction kept 7 bases outside the gene matches. The CDR3 DNA sequence: TGTGCCAGCAGCCCACAGGGGGCTAAAGCACCCCTCCACTTT. Its protein is CASSPQGAKAPLHF.

This clonotype was observed many times. This chain uses TRBV12-3 or TRBV12-4 with TRBJ1-5; 11 nucleotides match TRBD1. Trimming removed 6 bases from V and 2 bases from J; junction bases left unmatched: 6. The CDR3 length is 16 residues. Written as DNA, the CDR3 is TGTGCCAGCAGCCGAGGGACAGGGGGTGGCAATCAGCCCCAGCATTTT. Protein sequence: CASSRGTGGGNQPQHF.